This record looks at one T cell receptor (beta chain) sequence and its context. The antigen is undetermined. Under the authors' procedure: Quality scores were absent from the junction-only immunoSEQ sequences, so filtering differed. TCRdb keeps only in-frame clones here, not all; method: immunoSEQ multiplex PCR. The V and J calls and clone size were taken over from that table, and D and trimming were inferred from the DNA. The repertoire holds millions of clones, with around 93% as singletons. The data were taken from a study of shared clonotypes between healthy human individuals. Germline loops: CDR1 MDHEN, CDR2 SYDVKM. The length of the CDR3 is 16 residues. With V trimmed by 4 bases and J by 3 bases, 8 bases remained unmatched. Study-wide results and limits: With a few donors compared, 4.5% to 6.5% of naive CD4 clonotypes were shared. Only blood was sampled; tissue repertoires likely differ.

Naive CD8 cells comprised CD45RO-negative, CCR7-positively selected cells, excluding terminally differentiated effector memory CD45RA+ cells. Study donors comprised healthy, HIV-negative adults devoid of recent acute infection or vaccination. This receptor was identified in a man in his late teens or twenties in good health. Some clones in this sample may be carry-over from other donors' samples. Sequencing used naive CD8+ T cells from PBMCs. The chain is built from TRBV28 and TRBJ2-2, with TRBD1 identical over 7 bases. The CDR3 protein is CASSSYRDRYTGELFF. CDR3 sequence (DNA): TGTGCCAGCAGTTCCTACCGGGACAGATACACCGGGGAGCTGTTTTTT.